These 8 T cell receptor beta chains share one sample of origin, sequenced in a study of shared clonotypes between healthy human individuals. Produced via immunoSEQ multiplex PCR; TCRdb's table is partial and in-frame only. The profile shows about 1.5 million clones, 95% to 99% of them singletons. Sequenced: naive CD4+ T cells sorted from blood. The subset: CD45RA+ positively selected. Receptors originate from a man aged 30-40 years in good health.

V is TRBV15 and J is TRBJ2-2; 7 bases are shared with TRBD2. J lost 4 bases, V lost 7 bases, and 6 bases had no gene match. This CDR3 is built from 14 residues. Germline loops: CDR1 LNHNV, CDR2 YYDKDF (reference sequence). Here the CDR3 reads CATKAGVLTGELFF. The CDR3, as DNA: TGTGCCACCAAGGCGGGAGTACTCACCGGGGAGCTGTTTTTT.

This chain uses TRBV27 with TRBJ2-7; D is perhaps TRBD2 (6 bases). Per the germline V gene, CDR1 is MNHEY and CDR2 is SMNVEV (reference sequence). CDR3 length equals 16 residues. Trimming removed 3 bases from V and 2 bases from J, with 17 bases in between. The CDR3 here is CASSFRGAGRAYEQYF. CDR3 nucleotide sequence: TGTGCCAGCAGTTTCCGCGGGGCGGGCCGCGCCTACGAGCAGTACTTC.

The chain couples TRBV27 to TRBJ2-2; possibly TRBD2 for D (5 bases). The V end was cut by 9 bases, the J end by 4 bases, with 18 bases between. The CDR3 length is 15 residues. CDR1 and CDR2 from the germline V gene are MNHEY and SMNVEV (reference sequence). CDR3 DNA sequence: TGTGCCAGTTCGAAGGCGGGTTCACCCACCGGGGAGCTGTTTTTT. This encodes CASSKAGSPTGELFF.

V and J are TRBV19 and TRBJ2-1; TRBD1 aligns across 8 bases. J lost 6 bases, V lost 6 bases, and 7 bases had no gene match. Looked up from germline, CDR1 is LNHDA and CDR2 is SQIVND (reference sequence). CDR3 length: 14 residues. The CDR3 protein is CASRVTGALNEQFF. The CDR3 DNA reads as TGTGCCAGTAGGGTGACAGGGGCCCTCAATGAGCAGTTCTTC.

V gene TRBV5-1 combines with J gene TRBJ2-5, with 11 bases matching TRBD1. The V gene's germline CDR1 is SGHRS and CDR2 YFSETQ. The V gene end was trimmed by 1 base and the J gene end by 3 bases; junction bases not matched to a gene: 8. The CDR3 is made up of 17 amino acids. This CDR3 reads CASSLWGQGDIKETQYF. CDR3 DNA sequence: TGCGCCAGCAGCTTGTGGGGACAGGGGGACATTAAAGAGACCCAGTACTTC.

The rearrangement uses TRBV28 and TRBJ1-1, with D perhaps TRBD1 (6 bases). The CDR3 is made up of 13 amino acids. The V gene's germline CDR1 is MDHEN and CDR2 SYDVKM. V was shortened by 6 bases and J by 3 bases, with 11 bases between the two germline ends. CDR3 DNA: TGTGCCAGCAGGGGGGGCGGGTACACTGAAGCTTTCTTT. Encoded protein: CASRGGGYTEAFF.

The rearrangement links TRBV25-1 to TRBJ2-7; 8 bases align to TRBD1. CDR1 MGHDK and CDR2 SYGVNS come from the germline V gene. V gave up 5 bases and J gave up 6 bases; unmatched junction bases: 12. The CDR3 has 15 amino acids. CDR3 sequence reads: CASSQQIGTGGEQYF. CDR3 DNA sequence: TGTGCCAGCAGTCAACAGATCGGGACAGGTGGCGAGCAGTACTTC.

V usage is TRBV27 and J usage is TRBJ1-5; 7 bases map to TRBD1. The V and J ends lost 10 bases and 0 bases, in that order; junction bases with no gene match: 18. Germline V CDR1 and CDR2: MNHEY, SMNVEV (reference sequence). The CDR3 runs 18 residues. CDR3 nucleotide sequence: TGTGCCACCAGCAAGGGCGTCGGGACAGTAAATAGCAATCAGCCCCAGCATTTT. Translated: CATSKGVGTVNSNQPQHF.